This T cell receptor (beta chain) was identified during a study of blood T cells in healthy people across ages. PCR was performed a second time for about 6 to 12 cycles using a sample-barcoded 5' primer and a J-beta primer mix. Every molecule of cDNA carried a tag from a template-switch adaptor with 12 random nucleotides. TCRdb re-called the 5' RACE reads with MiXCR, one entry per CDR3 protein. The sample has 1,800,000 or so distinct CDR3 sequences, 35% to 50% seen once. Researchers report isolating at least 7 million PBMCs per sample. This CDR3 comprises 13 residues. The V and J ends lost 4 bases and 2 bases respectively, with 9 bases between them. Germline V gives CDR1 LGHDT, CDR2 YNNKEL (reference sequence).

Specimen: blood. This TCR came from a human donor in good health. The chain couples TRBV3-1 to TRBJ2-7; tentative D call: TRBD2 (5 bases). CDR3 residues: CASSRNGAYEQYF. The CDR3, as DNA: TGTGCCAGCAGCCGTAACGGGGCCTACGAGCAGTACTTC.